The source of this T cell receptor beta chain is a study of blood T cells in healthy people across ages. Study summary: When template switching was applied, about one barcoded beta molecule was captured per two T cells.

In its sample, this clonotype was seen a few times. With a J-beta primer mix and a sample-barcoded 5' primer, a second PCR ran 7 to 11 cycles. Using its own MiXCR run on the 5' RACE reads, TCRdb lists one record per CDR3 protein. The sample records roughly 800,000 distinct CDR3 sequences, about 53% being singletons. V was trimmed by 2 bases and J by 5 bases, leaving 18 bases between them. The CDR3 is made up of 16 amino acids. Germline V lookup: CDR1 MDHEN, CDR2 SYDVKM. Every donor gave 9 to 10 milliliters of peripheral blood. The sequencing input was blood. The chain links TRBV28 to TRBJ2-5, with a weak D call TRBD2 (5 bases). This sequence originates from an elderly man in good health. The CDR3, as DNA: TGTGCCAGCAGTTTAACTACCGGGGTCCCCGGGGAGACCCAGTACTTC. Amino acids: CASSLTTGVPGETQYF.